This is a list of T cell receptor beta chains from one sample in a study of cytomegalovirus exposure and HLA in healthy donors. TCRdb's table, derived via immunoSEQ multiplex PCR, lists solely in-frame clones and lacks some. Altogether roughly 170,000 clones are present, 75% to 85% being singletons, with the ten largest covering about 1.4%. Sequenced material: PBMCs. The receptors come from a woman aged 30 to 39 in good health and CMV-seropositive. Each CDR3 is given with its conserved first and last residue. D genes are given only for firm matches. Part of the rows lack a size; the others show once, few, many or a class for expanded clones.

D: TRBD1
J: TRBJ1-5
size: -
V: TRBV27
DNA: TGTGCCAGCAGTCCGGGAGACAGGGGCAATCAGCCCCAGCATTTT
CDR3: CASSPGDRGNQPQHF

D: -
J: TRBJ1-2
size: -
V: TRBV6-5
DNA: TGTGCCAGCAGTTACACACCCGGGACACCGCTGGGCTACACCTTC
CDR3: CASSYTPGTPLGYTF

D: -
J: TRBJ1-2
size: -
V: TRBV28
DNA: TGTGCCAGCAGTTCTCGACAGCGCTACACCTTC
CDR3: CASSSRQRYTF

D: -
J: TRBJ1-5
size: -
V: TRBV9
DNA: TGTGCCAGCAGCGTAGGGCCAGGTAATCAGCCCCAGCATTTT
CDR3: CASSVGPGNQPQHF

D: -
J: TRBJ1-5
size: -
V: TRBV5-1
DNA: TGCGCCAGCAGCTTGGGAGGGCTCGCAGAGAATCAGCCCCAGCATTTT
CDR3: CASSLGGLAENQPQHF

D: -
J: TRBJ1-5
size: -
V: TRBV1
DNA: TGCACCAGCAGCCAGATCCGTCTTTGGACAGGGAGAAATCAGCCCCAGCATTTT
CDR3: CTSSQIRLWTGRNQPQHF

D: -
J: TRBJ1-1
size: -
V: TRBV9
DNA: TGTGCCAGCAGCCCCTCCGGGGAGGGGTTGAACACTGAAGCTTTCTTT
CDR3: CASSPSGEGLNTEAFF

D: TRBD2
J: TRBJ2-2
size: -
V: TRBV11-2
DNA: TGTGCCAGCAGCCCTGGGACTAGAGGGGCCGGGGAGCTGTTTTTT
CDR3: CASSPGTRGAGELFF

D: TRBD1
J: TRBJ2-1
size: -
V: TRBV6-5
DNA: TGTGCCAGCAGTCCCGGGACAGGGGCCAATGAGCAGTTCTTC
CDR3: CASSPGTGANEQFF

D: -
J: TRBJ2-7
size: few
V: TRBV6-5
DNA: TGTGCCAGCAGTTACGACCCCAGCGGAAAAACCTACGAGCAGTACTTC
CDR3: CASSYDPSGKTYEQYF

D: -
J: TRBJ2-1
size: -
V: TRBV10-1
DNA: TGCGCCAGCAGTGAGCCTGGACTGTACTCCTTCAGCTCCTACAATGAGCAGTTCTTC
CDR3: CASSEPGLYSFSSYNEQFF

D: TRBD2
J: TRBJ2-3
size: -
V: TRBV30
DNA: TGTGCCTGGGGACTAGCGGGAGGTTCGGGTACGCAGTATTTT
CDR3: CAWGLAGGSGTQYF

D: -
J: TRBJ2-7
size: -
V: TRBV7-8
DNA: TGTGCCAGCATCAAAGGGGTAACAGTGACCGACGAGCAGTACTTC
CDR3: CASIKGVTVTDEQYF

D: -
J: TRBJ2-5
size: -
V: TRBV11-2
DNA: TGTGCCAGCAGCTTAGTTCTCGGGGATCGGGAGACCCAGTACTTC
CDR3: CASSLVLGDRETQYF

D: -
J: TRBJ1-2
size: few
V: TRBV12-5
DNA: TGTGCTAGTGGTTTGTCCGACCTAGATGGCTACACCTTC
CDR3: CASGLSDLDGYTF

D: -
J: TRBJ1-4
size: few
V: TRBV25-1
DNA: TGTGCCAGCAGCAGGGGCCTAGAAAAACTGTTTTTT
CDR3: CASSRGLEKLFF

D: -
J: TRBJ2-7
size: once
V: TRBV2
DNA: TGTGCCAGCAGTTTGGACACCTCCTACGAGCAGTACTTC
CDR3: CASSLDTSYEQYF

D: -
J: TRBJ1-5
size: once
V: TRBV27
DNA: TGTGCCAGCAGTTTATCATCTGGCGGGCAGCCCCAGCATTTT
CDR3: CASSLSSGGQPQHF

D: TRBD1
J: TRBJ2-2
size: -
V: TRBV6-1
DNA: TGTGCCAGCAGTTTCCACAACAGGGGATCAGGGGAGCTGTTTTTT
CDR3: CASSFHNRGSGELFF

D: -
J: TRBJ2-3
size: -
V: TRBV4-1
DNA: TGCGCCAGCAGCCAAGATGCCAGGGAAGATACGCAGTATTTT
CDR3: CASSQDAREDTQYF

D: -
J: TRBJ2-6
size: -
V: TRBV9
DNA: TGTGCCAGCAGCGTGAGTTTTTTGGGGGGCTCTGGGGCCAACGTCCTGACTTTC
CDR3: CASSVSFLGGSGANVLTF

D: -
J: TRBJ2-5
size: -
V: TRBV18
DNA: TGTGCCAGCTCACCAGGGGCCGGCGAGACCCAGTACTTC
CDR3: CASSPGAGETQYF

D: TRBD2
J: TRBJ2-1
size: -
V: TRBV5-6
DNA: TGTGCCAGCAGCTCTTACACTAGCGGGGGTTCCTACAATGAGCAGTTCTTC
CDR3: CASSSYTSGGSYNEQFF

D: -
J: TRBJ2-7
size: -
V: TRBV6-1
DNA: TGTGCCAGCAGTGAAGCGCCGATTCACGTCCCTCGGAGGGACGAGCAGTACTTC
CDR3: CASSEAPIHVPRRDEQYF

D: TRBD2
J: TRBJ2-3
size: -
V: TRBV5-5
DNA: TGTGCCAGCAGCGCCGGACTAGCGGGAGGAATAGGCACAGATACGCAGTATTTT
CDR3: CASSAGLAGGIGTDTQYF

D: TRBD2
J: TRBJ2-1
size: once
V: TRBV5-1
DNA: TGCGCCAGCAGCCGAAGACTAGCGGAAAGGCACAATGAGCAGTTCTTC
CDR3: CASSRRLAERHNEQFF

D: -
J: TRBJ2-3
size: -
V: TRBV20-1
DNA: TGCAGTGCTACTCGCACAGATACGCAGTATTTT
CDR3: CSATRTDTQYF

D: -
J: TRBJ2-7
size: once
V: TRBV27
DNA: TGTGCCAGCGAGTACCTTCCGGGAACACACCCTTGCCACGCAGTTTGGACCCACGGGCAGTACTTC
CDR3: CASEYLPGTHPCHAVWTHGQYF

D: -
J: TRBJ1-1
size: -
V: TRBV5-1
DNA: TGCGCCAGCAGCTTGGGACACGTTAACACTGAAGCTTTCTTT
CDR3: CASSLGHVNTEAFF

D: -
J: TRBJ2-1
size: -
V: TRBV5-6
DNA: TGTGCCAGCAGCTTGGCCAGGGGTTCGTACAATGAGCAGTTCTTC
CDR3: CASSLARGSYNEQFF

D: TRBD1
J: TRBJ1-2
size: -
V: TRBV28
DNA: TGTGCCAGCAGTTCCCCCGGACAGGCTCTTAACTATGGCTACACCTTC
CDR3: CASSSPGQALNYGYTF

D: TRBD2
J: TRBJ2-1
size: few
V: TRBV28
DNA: TGTGCCAGCAGTTTCCGTGGGACCCCTAGACTAGCGGAGAGGATTTACAATGAGCAGTTCTTC
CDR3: CASSFRGTPRLAERIYNEQFF

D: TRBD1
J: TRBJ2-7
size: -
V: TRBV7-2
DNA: TGTGCCAGCAGCTTATCGGGACAGGGGACTAGCGAGCAGTACTTC
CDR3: CASSLSGQGTSEQYF

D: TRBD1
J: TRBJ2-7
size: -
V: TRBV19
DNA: TGTGCCAGTAGTATCTGGACAGGGGGCATGGACGAGCAGTACTTC
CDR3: CASSIWTGGMDEQYF

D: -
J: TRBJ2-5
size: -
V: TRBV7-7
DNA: TGTGCCAGCAGCTTAGATGGGGGCCCCCAAGAGACCCAGTACTTC
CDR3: CASSLDGGPQETQYF

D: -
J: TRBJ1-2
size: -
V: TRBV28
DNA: TGTGCCAGCAGTCTGAGGGTGTGGGGATATGGCTACACCTTC
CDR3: CASSLRVWGYGYTF

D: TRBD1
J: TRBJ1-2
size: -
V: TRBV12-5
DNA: TGTGCTAGTGGTTTGGTACCAGACAGGGGGCCCGGCTACACCTTC
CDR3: CASGLVPDRGPGYTF

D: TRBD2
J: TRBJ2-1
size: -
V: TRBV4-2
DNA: TGTGCCAGCAGCCTCCGGCGGGGGGGCGAGACAGCCTACAATGAGCAGTTCTTC
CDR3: CASSLRRGGETAYNEQFF

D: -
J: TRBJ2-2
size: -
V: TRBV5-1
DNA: TGCGCCAGCAGCGTAGGACATCCGAACACCGGGGAGCTGTTTTTT
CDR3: CASSVGHPNTGELFF

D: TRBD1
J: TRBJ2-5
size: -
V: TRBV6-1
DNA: TGTGCCAGCAACCGGGACAGGCAAGGGACCCAGTACTTC
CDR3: CASNRDRQGTQYF

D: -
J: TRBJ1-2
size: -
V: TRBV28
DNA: TGTGCCAGCAGAGAAGGAGGAGGGGAGGGCTACACCTTC
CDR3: CASREGGGEGYTF

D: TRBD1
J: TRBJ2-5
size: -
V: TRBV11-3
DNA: TGTGCCAGCAGCCAGGGACAGGCTGGGACCCAGTACTTC
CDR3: CASSQGQAGTQYF

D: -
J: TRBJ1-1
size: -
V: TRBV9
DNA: TGTGCCAGCAGCGCAACGACCCCGGGCACTGAAGCTTTCTTT
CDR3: CASSATTPGTEAFF

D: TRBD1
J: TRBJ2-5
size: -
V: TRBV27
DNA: TGTGCCAGCAGTCCCGCTTGGGACAGGCGCGAGACCCAGTACTTC
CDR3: CASSPAWDRRETQYF

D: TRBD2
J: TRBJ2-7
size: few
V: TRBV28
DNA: TGTGCCAGCAGTTTGTGGACTAGCGGTACTTACGAGCAGTACTTC
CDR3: CASSLWTSGTYEQYF

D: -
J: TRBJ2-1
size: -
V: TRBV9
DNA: TGTGCCAGCAGCCCCCTGGGGCTAGAGTCCTACAATGAGCAGTTCTTC
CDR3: CASSPLGLESYNEQFF

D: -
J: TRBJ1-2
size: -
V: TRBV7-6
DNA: TGTGCCAGCAGCTTAGCAGGTGCGGGCTATGGCTACACCTTC
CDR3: CASSLAGAGYGYTF

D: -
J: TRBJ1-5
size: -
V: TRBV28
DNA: TGTGCCAGCAGTTCGCTATCCCAGCCCCAGCATTTT
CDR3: CASSSLSQPQHF

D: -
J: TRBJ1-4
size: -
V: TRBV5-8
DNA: TGTGCCAGCAGCCCGAGGGGGGGCCCAACTAATGAAAAACTGTTTTTT
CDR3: CASSPRGGPTNEKLFF

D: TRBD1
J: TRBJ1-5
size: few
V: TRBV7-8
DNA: TGTGCCAGCAGCCCTCATCGGTGGACAGGCTACCCTAGCGGCAATCAGCCCCAGCATTTT
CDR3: CASSPHRWTGYPSGNQPQHF

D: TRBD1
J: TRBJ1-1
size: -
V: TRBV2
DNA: TGTGCCAGCGTAAGGACAGGGCCGCTGAACACTGAAGCTTTCTTT
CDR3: CASVRTGPLNTEAFF

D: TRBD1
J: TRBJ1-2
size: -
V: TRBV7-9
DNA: TGTGCCAGCAACTCAGGGGACAGGGTTTTTTACGGCTATGGCTACACCTTC
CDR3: CASNSGDRVFYGYGYTF

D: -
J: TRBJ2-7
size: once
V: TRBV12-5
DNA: TGTGCTAGTGGAGAGGGAAACGAGCAGTACTTC
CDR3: CASGEGNEQYF

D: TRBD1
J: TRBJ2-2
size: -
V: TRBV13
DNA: TGTGCCAGCAGCCCCCCCCAAGGACAGGCTTGGGACACCGGGGAGCTGTTTTTT
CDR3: CASSPPQGQAWDTGELFF

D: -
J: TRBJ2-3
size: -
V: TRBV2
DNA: TGTGCCAGCAGTTTCCGGGACTCCACAGATACGCAGTATTTT
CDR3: CASSFRDSTDTQYF

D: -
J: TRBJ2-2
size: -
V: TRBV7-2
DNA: TGTGCCAGCAGCCCGGGTAGGGGATACACCGGGGAGCTGTTTTTT
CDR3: CASSPGRGYTGELFF

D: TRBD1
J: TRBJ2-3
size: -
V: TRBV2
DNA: TGTGCCAGCAGTTCCAGGACAGGGACAACAGATACGCAGTATTTT
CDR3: CASSSRTGTTDTQYF

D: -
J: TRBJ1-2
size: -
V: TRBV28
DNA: TGTGCCACTTCAAGACAGGTCGAGAACTATGGCTACACCTTC
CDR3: CATSRQVENYGYTF

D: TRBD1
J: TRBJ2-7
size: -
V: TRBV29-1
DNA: TGCAGCGTTCGGGGTGGGGCAGGGGGCGGCGAGCAGTACTTC
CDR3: CSVRGGAGGGEQYF

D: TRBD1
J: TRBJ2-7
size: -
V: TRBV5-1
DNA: TGCGCCAGCAGCTTGTTCACAGGGGTTGAGTACGAGCAGTACTTC
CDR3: CASSLFTGVEYEQYF